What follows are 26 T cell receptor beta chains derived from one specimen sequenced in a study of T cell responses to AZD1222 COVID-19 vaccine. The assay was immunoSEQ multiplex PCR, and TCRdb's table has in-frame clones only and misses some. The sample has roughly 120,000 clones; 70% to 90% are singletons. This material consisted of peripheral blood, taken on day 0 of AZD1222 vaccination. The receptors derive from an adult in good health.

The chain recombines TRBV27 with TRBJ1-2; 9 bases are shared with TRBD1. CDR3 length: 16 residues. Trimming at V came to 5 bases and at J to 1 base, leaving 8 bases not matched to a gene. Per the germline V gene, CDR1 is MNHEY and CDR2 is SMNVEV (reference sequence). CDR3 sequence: CASSPGQGLLNYGYTF. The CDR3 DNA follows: TGTGCCAGCAGTCCGGGACAGGGATTACTTAACTATGGCTACACCTTC.

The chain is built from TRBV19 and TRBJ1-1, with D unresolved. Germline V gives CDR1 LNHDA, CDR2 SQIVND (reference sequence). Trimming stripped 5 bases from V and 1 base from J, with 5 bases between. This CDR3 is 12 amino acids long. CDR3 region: CASSWTNTEAFF. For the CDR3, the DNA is TGTGCCAGTAGTTGGACGAACACTGAAGCTTTCTTT.

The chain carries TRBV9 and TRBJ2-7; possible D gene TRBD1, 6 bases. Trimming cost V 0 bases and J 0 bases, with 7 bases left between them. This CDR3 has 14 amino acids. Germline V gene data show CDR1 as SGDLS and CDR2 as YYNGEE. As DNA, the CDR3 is TGTGCCAGCAGCGTAGGACAGGTCTCCTACGAGCAGTACTTC. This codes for CASSVGQVSYEQYF.

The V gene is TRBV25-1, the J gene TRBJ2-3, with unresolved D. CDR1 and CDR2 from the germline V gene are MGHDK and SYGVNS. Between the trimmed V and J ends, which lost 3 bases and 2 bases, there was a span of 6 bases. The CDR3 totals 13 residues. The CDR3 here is CASSDGNTDTQYF. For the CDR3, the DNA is TGTGCCAGCAGTGACGGAAACACAGATACGCAGTATTTT.

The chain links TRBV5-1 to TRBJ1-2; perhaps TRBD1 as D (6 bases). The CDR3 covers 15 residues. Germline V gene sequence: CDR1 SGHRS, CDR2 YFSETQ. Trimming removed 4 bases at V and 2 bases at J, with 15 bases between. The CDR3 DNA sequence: TGCGCCAGCAGCCCCGAGGGGGTGCTCAACTATGGCTACACCTTC. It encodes CASSPEGVLNYGYTF.

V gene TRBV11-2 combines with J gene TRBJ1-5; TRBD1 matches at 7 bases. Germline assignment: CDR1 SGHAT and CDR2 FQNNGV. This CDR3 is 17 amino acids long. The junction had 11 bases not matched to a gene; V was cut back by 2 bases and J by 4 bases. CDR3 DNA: TGTGCCAGCAGCTTATCAACAGGGGTTTTGGGTAATCAGCCCCAGCATTTT. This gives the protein CASSLSTGVLGNQPQHF.

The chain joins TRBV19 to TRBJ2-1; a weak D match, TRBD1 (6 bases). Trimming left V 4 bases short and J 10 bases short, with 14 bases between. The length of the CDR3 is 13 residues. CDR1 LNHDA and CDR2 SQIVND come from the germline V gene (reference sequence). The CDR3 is CASSTHDRREQFF. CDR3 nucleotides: TGTGCCAGTAGTACCCACGACAGGCGGGAGCAGTTCTTC.

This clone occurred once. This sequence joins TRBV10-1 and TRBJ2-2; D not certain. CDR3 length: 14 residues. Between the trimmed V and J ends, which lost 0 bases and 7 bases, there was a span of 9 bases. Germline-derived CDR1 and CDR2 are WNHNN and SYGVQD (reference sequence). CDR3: CASSESRVGGELFF. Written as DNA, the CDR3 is TGCGCCAGCAGTGAGTCCCGGGTAGGCGGGGAGCTGTTTTTT.

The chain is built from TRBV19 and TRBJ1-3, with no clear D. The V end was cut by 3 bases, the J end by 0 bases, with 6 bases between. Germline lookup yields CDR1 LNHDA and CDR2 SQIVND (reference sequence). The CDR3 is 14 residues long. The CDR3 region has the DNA TGTGCCAGTAGTATCGGGATCTCTGGAAACACCATATATTTT. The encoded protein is CASSIGISGNTIYF.

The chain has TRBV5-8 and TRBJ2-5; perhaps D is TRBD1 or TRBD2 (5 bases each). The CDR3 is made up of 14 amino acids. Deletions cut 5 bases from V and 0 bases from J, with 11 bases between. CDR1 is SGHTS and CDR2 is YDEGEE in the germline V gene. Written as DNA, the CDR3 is TGTGCCAGCAGTCGGGACGCAAACCAAGAGACCCAGTACTTC. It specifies CASSRDANQETQYF.

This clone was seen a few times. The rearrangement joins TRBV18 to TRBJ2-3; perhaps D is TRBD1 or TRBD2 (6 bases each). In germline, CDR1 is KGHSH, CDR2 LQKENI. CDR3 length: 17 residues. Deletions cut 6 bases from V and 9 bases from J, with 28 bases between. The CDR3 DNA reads TGTGCCAGCTCCGGTGGGGATAAGGGGGGTCCAGGACGCACGCAGTATTTT. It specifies CASSGGDKGGPGRTQYF.

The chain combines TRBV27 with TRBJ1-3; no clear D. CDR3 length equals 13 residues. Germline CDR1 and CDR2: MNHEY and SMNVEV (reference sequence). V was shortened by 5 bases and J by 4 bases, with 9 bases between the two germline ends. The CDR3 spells CASSLGKGNTIYF. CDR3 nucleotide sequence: TGTGCCAGCAGTCTGGGGAAGGGAAACACCATATATTTT.

CDR3 protein: CASSRGEGGSEAFF. Written as DNA, the CDR3 is TGTGCCAGCAGTCGGGGAGAGGGTGGTTCAGAAGCTTTCTTT. The rearrangement joins TRBV7-2 to TRBJ1-1; no reliable D call. V was pared by 6 bases and J by 8 bases, with 19 bases between. Germline CDR1 SGHTA, CDR2 FQGNSA. CDR3 length: 14 amino acids.

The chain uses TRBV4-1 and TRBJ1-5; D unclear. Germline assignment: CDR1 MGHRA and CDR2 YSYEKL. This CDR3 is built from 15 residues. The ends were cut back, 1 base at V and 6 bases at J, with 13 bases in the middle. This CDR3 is CASSQGKGGSQPQHF. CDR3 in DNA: TGCGCCAGCAGCCAAGGAAAAGGAGGCAGTCAGCCCCAGCATTTT.

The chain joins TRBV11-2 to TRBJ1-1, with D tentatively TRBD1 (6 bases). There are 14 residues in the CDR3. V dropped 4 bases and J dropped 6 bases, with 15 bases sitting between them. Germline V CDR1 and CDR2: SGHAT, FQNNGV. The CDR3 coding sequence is TGTGCCAGCAGCTCTATAGGGGGAGGGGCTGAAGCTTTCTTT. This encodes CASSSIGGGAEAFF.

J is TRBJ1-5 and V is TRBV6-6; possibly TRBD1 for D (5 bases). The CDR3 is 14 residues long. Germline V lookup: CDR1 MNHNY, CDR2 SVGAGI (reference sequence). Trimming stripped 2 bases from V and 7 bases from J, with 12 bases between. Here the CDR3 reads CASSYRGRGQPQHF. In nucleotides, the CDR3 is TGTGCCAGCAGTTACAGGGGAAGAGGGCAGCCCCAGCATTTT.

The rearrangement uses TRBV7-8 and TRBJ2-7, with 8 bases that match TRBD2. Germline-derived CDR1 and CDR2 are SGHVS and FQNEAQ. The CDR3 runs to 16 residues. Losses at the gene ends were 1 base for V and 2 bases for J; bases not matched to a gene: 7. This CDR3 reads CASSLDPQRETYEQYF. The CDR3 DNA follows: TGTGCCAGCAGCTTAGATCCTCAGCGGGAGACCTACGAGCAGTACTTC.

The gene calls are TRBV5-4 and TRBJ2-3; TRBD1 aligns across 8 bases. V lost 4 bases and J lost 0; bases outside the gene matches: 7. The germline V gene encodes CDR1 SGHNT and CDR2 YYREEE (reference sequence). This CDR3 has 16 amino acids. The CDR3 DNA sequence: TGTGCCAGCAGCGCGCGACAGGGGTTGAGCACAGATACGCAGTATTTT. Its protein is CASSARQGLSTDTQYF.

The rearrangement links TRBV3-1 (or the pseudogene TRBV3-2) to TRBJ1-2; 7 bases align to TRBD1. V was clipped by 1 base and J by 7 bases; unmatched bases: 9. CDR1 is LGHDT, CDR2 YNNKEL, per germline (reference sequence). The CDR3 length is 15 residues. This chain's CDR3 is CASSQANRGLSGYTF. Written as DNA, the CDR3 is TGTGCCAGCAGCCAAGCTAACAGGGGTCTATCTGGCTACACCTTC.

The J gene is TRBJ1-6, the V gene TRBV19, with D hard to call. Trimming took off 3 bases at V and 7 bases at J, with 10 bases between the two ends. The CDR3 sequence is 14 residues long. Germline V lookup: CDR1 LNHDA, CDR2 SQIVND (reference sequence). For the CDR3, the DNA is TGTGCCAGTAGTATGTTGGGTACCAATTCACCCCTCCACTTT. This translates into CASSMLGTNSPLHF.

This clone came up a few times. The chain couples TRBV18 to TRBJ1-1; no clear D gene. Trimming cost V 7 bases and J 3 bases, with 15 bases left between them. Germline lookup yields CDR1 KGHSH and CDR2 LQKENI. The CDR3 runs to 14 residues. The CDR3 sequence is CASLAGRLDTEAFF. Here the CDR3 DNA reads TGTGCCAGCTTAGCAGGTAGGTTGGACACTGAAGCTTTCTTT.

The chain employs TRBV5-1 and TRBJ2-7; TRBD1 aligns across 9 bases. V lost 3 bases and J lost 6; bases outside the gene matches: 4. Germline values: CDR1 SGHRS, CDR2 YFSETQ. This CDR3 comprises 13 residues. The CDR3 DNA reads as TGCGCCAGCAGCTCCCCGGACAGGGGCGAGCAGTACTTC. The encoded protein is CASSSPDRGEQYF.

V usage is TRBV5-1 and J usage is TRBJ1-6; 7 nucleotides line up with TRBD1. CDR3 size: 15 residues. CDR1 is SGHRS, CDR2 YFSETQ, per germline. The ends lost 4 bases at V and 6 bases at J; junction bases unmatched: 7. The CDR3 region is CASSVIQGVNSPLHF. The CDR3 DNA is TGCGCCAGCAGCGTGATCCAGGGGGTTAATTCACCCCTCCACTTT.

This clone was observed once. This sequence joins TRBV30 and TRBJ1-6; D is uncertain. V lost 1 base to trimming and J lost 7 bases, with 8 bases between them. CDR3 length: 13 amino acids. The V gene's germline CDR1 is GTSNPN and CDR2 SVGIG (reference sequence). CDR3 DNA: TGTGCCTGGAGTGGCGTCCTGAATTCACCCCTCCACTTT. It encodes CAWSGVLNSPLHF.

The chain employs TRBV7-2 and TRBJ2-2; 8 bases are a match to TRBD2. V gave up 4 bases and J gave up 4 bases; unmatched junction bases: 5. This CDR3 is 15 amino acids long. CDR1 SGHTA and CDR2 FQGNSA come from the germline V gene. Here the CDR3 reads CASSSILAGTGELFF. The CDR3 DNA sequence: TGTGCCAGCAGCTCGATTCTAGCGGGCACCGGGGAGCTGTTTTTT.

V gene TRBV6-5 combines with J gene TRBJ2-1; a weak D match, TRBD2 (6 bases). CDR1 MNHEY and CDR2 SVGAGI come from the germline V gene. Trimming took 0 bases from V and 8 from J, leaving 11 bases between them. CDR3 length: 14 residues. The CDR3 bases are TGTGCCAGCAGTTACTCGCGGGGCGGGGATGAGCAGTTCTTC. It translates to CASSYSRGGDEQFF.